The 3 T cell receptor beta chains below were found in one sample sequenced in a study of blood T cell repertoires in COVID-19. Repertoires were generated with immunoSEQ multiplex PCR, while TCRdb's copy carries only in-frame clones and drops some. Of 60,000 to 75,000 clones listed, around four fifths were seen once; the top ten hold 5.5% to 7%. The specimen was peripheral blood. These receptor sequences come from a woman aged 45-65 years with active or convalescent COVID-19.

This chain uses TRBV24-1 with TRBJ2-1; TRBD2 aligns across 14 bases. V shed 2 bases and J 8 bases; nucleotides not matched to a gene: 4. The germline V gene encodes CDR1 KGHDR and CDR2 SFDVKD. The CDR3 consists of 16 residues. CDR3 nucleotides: TGTGCCACCAGTGATTGGACTAGCGGGAGGCCCGATGAGCAGTTCTTC. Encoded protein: CATSDWTSGRPDEQFF.

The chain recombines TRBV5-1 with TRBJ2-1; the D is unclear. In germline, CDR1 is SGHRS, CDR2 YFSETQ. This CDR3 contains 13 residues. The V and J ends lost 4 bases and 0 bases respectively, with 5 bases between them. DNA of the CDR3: TGCGCCAGCAGCACGGGCTCCTACAATGAGCAGTTCTTC. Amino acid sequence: CASSTGSYNEQFF. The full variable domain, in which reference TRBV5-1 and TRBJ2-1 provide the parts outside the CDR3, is KAGVTQTPRYLIKTRGQQVTLSCSPISGHRSVSWYQQTPGQGLQFLFEYFSETQRNKGNFPGRFSGRQFSNSRSEMNVSTLELGDSALYLCASSTGSYNEQFFGPGTRLTVL.

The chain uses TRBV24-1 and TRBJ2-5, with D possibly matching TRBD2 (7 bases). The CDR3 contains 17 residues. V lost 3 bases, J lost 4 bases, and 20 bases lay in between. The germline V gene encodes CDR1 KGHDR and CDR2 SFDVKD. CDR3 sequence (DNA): TGTGCCACCAGTGATCGGGGTTACAGGGAGGGGTCAGAGACCCAGTACTTC. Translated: CATSDRGYREGSETQYF.